The clone carrying this T cell receptor beta chain has a handful of counts. What it binds is unknown. This entry belongs to a study of T cells in Graves' hyperthyroidism and ophthalmopathy. General study results and limits: Model-based prediction identified ophthalmopathy a median about 7 months prior to its onset. Most thyroid-expanded clonotypes above 0.001 were also found in blood.

Clinical Activity Scores of at least 3, NOSPECS grades of at least 4 and durations under 3 months characterized ophthalmopathy patients. The source of the PBMCs was approximately 9.5 ml of fresh peripheral blood. The source material, RNA transcripts, was used to amplify TCR beta CDR3 regions. Using the HTBI primer set, a first-round RT-PCR was run on the TCR CDR3. TCRdb re-called the multiplex PCR reads through MiXCR, storing one row per CDR3 protein. Here the sample spans 600,000 or so distinct CDR3 sequences, about 15% being singletons. CDR3 size: 16 residues. The ends lost 0 bases at V and 3 bases at J; junction bases unmatched: 6. Per germline, CDR1 MGHRA and CDR2 YSYEKL.

The V and J genes are TRBV4-1 and TRBJ2-7, with TRBD1 matching over 9 bases. The receptor was derived from a woman in her forties or fifties with Graves' ophthalmopathy. The sample was blood. CDR3 sequence reads: CASSQEGQGMGYEQYF. The CDR3, as DNA: TGCGCCAGCAGCCAAGAGGGACAGGGAATGGGCTACGAGCAGTACTTC.